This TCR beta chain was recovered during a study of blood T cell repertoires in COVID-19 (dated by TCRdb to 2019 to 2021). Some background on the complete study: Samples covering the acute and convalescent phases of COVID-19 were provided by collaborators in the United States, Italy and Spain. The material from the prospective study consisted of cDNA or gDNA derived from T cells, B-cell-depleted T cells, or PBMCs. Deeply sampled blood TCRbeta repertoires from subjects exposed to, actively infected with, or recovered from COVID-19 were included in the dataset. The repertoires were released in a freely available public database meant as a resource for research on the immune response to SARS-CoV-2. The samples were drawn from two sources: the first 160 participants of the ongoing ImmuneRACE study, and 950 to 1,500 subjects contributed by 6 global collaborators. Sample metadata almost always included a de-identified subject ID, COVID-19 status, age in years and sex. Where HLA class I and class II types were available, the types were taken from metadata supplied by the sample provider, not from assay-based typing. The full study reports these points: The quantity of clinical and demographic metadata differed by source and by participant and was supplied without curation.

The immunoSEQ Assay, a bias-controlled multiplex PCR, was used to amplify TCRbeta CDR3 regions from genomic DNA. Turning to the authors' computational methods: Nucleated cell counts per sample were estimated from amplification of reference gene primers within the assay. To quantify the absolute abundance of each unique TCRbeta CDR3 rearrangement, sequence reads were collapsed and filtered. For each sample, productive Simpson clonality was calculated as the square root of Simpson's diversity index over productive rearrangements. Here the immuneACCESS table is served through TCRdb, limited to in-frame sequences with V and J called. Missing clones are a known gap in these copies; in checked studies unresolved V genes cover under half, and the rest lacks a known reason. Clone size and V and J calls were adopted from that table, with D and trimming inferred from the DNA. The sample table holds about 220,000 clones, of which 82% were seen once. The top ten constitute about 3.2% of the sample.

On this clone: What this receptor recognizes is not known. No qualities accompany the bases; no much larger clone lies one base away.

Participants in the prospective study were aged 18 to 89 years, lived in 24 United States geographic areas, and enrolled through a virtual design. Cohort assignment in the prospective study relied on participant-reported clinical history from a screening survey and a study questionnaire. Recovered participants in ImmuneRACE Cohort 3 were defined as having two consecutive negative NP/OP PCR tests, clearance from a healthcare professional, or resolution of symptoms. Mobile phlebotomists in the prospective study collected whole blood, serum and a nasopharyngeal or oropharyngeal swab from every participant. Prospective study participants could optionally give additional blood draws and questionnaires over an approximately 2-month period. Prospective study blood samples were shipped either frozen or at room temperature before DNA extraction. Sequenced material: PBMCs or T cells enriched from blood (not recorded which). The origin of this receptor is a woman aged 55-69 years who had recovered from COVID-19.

The CDR3 region has the sequence CASSQADRTTDTQYF. The sequence in DNA is TGTGCCAGCAGCCAAGCGGACAGGACCACAGATACGCAGTATTTT. The rearrangement combines TRBV3-1 (or the pseudogene TRBV3-2) with TRBJ2-3; 7 of the junction bases match TRBD1. Ends trimmed: V by 1 base, J by 2 bases; bases unmatched to a gene: 3. Sequences LGHDT (CDR1) and YNNKEL (CDR2) are obtained from the germline V gene (reference sequence). The CDR3 sequence holds 15 residues, the cysteine and phenylalanine included. Only CDR3 DNA remains: 45 bases, in frame from the first base.